This T cell receptor beta chain was captured in a study of blood T cell repertoires in COVID-19. Study-wide background: Samples taken during acute and convalescent COVID-19 were collected in the United States, Italy and Spain. T cells, B-cell-depleted T cells, or PBMCs supplied cDNA or gDNA.

The length of the CDR3 is 12 residues. V was clipped by 5 bases and J by 6 bases; unmatched bases: 2. Germline CDR1 MNHEY, CDR2 SVGAGI. In the source study's methods: Amplification from reference gene primers served as the basis for estimated nucleated cell counts. Profiling relied on immunoSEQ multiplex PCR, and the TCRdb table lists in-frame clones only, not all of them. The DNA gave D and trimming, while V, J and clone size come from that table. The sample yields 150,000 or so clones, about 86% seen once. The origin of this receptor is a woman aged 55-69 years with acute or convalescent COVID-19. The genes are TRBV6-5 and TRBJ1-1; 8 bases are shared with TRBD1. The specimen sequenced was peripheral blood. Written as DNA, the CDR3 is TGTGCCAGCAGTCGGACAGGGTCTGAAGCTTTCTTT. Translating it yields CASSRTGSEAFF.